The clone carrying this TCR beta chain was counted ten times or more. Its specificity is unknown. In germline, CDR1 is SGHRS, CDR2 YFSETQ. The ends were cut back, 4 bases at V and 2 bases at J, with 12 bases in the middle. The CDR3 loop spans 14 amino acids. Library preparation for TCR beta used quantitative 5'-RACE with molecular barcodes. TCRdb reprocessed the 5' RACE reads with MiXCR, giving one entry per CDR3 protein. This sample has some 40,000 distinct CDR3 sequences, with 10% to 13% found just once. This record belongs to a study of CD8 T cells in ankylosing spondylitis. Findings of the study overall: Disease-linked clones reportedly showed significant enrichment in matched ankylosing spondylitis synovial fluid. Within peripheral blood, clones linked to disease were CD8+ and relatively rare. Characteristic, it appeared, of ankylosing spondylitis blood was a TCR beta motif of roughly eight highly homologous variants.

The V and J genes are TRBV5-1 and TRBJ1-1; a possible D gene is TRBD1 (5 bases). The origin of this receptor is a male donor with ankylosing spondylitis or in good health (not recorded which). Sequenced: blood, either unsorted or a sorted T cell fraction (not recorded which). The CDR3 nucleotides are TGCGCCAGCAGCCCCCAGGGATTCAACACTGAAGCTTTCTTT. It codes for CASSPQGFNTEAFF.